Listed below are T cell receptor beta chains from one sample, sequenced in a study of vaccination and CD4 T cells after COVID-19. TCRdb independently ran MiXCR on the PCR reads; one entry per CDR3 protein. This sample carries about 23,000 distinct CDR3 sequences, around two fifths of them seen once, and the ten largest clones take roughly 19%. For these receptors, no antigen is known. This specimen consisted of CD4+ T cells from blood, cultured in vitro, obtained before SARS-CoV-2 vaccination. These receptor sequences come from a human donor who received a COVID-19 vaccine. Each CDR3 is given with its conserved first and last residue. A D gene is named only where the DNA matches it firmly. Expanded clones get a size class; other rows say once, few or many, or leave the size out.

TRBV30	TRBJ1-6	-	-	CAWGPNSPLHF	TGTGCCTGGGGTCCTAATTCACCCCTCCACTTT
TRBV10-3	TRBJ2-5	-	-	CAITDGIQETQYF	TGTGCCATCACCGATGGGATACAAGAGACCCAGTACTTC
TRBV7-2	TRBJ2-1	-	-	CASSFENYRGNEQFF	TGTGCCAGCAGCTTTGAAAACTATCGGGGCAATGAGCAGTTCTTC
TRBV6-1	TRBJ1-1	-	few	CASSESRVLRNTEAFF	TGTGCCAGCAGTGAAAGTAGGGTATTAAGGAACACTGAAGCTTTCTTT
TRBV6-1	TRBJ2-1	-	-	CASSAGGEWTQFF	TGTGCCAGCAGTGCTGGCGGGGAATGGACTCAGTTCTTC
TRBV7-3	TRBJ2-7	-	few	CASSPGGTPSYEQYF	TGTGCCAGCAGCCCAGGGGGGACTCCTTCCTACGAGCAGTACTTC
TRBV6-5	TRBJ1-1	-	-	CASSYEGRSPNTEAFF	TGTGCCAGCAGTTACGAAGGACGGTCCCCTAACACTGAAGCTTTCTTT
TRBV6-4	TRBJ2-7	TRBD1	-	CASRGQGESYEQYF	TGTGCCAGCAGGGGACAGGGTGAGTCCTACGAGCAGTACTTC
TRBV5-4	TRBJ1-2	-	-	CASSWGTQGPYGYTF	TGTGCCAGCAGCTGGGGGACACAGGGTCCCTATGGCTACACCTTC
TRBV9	TRBJ2-3	-	-	CASSVVGTDTQYF	TGTGCCAGCAGCGTAGTCGGCACAGATACGCAGTATTTT
TRBV7-2	TRBJ2-4	-	few	CASSRPGGAKNIQYF	TGTGCCAGCAGCCGCCCGGGTGGAGCCAAAAACATTCAGTACTTC
TRBV30	TRBJ2-6	-	-	CAWSRRGAGANVLTF	TGTGCCTGGAGTCGCAGGGGAGCGGGGGCCAACGTCCTGACTTTC
TRBV20-1	TRBJ2-5	TRBD2	few	CSAGLAGALQYQETQYF	TGCAGTGCTGGCCTAGCGGGGGCCCTACAGTACCAAGAGACCCAGTACTTC
TRBV19	TRBJ1-6	-	few	CASSIAIQGDNSPLHF	TGTGCCAGTAGTATCGCTATACAGGGCGATAATTCACCCCTCCACTTT
TRBV24-1	TRBJ1-1	-	few	CATSERGRNTEAFF	TGTGCCACCAGTGAAAGGGGGAGAAACACTGAAGCTTTCTTT
TRBV7-3	TRBJ2-2	TRBD1	few	CASSRDRGGTGELFF	TGTGCCAGCAGCCGGGACAGGGGTGGCACCGGGGAGCTGTTTTTT
TRBV7-9	TRBJ1-3	-	once	CASSWSTGTGNTIYF	TGTGCCAGCAGCTGGAGCACAGGGACTGGAAACACCATATATTTT
TRBV29-1	TRBJ2-3	TRBD2	few	CSVILAEGADTQYF	TGCAGCGTTATACTAGCGGAGGGCGCAGATACGCAGTATTTT
TRBV7-9	TRBJ1-2	-	-	CASSSTGYGYTF	TGTGCCAGCAGCTCGACAGGCTATGGCTACACCTTC
TRBV7-8	TRBJ2-3	TRBD2	-	CASSPSYRGGKDTQYF	TGTGCCAGCAGCCCCTCTTATCGGGGGGGGAAAGATACGCAGTATTTT
TRBV2	TRBJ1-5	TRBD1	-	CASYTGGGSGPQHF	TGTGCCAGCTACACAGGGGGAGGCTCAGGGCCCCAGCATTTT
TRBV18	TRBJ2-3	TRBD2	-	CASSSTGTSGEADTQYF	TGTGCCAGCTCTTCAACCGGGACTAGCGGGGAAGCAGATACGCAGTATTTT
TRBV6-1	TRBJ1-1	TRBD1	few	CASSRGTEGFRTEAFF	TGTGCCAGCAGCCGTGGGACAGAGGGATTTAGGACTGAAGCTTTCTTT
TRBV20-1	TRBJ1-3	TRBD1	-	CSAPSDRAGNTIYF	TGCAGTGCTCCCTCCGACAGGGCTGGAAACACCATATATTTT
TRBV6-1	TRBJ1-2	-	-	CASFITASDSYGYTF	TGTGCCAGCTTTATAACCGCGTCGGATTCTTATGGCTACACCTTC
TRBV28	TRBJ1-3	-	-	CACQGLGNTIYF	TGTGCCTGTCAGGGGCTTGGAAACACCATATATTTT
TRBV10-3	TRBJ1-2	-	-	CAISESAGVYGYTF	TGTGCCATCAGTGAGTCCGCGGGGGTCTATGGCTACACCTTC
TRBV14	TRBJ1-5	-	-	CASSPLGGNQPQHF	TGTGCCAGCAGTCCCCTGGGGGGCAATCAGCCCCAGCATTTT
TRBV10-1	TRBJ2-7	TRBD1	-	CASSEDRGSYEQYF	TGCGCCAGCAGTGAGGACAGGGGGTCCTACGAGCAGTACTTC
TRBV7-6	TRBJ2-7	TRBD1	-	CASSLGVPGQGSYEQYF	TGTGCCAGCAGCTTAGGAGTCCCGGGACAGGGTTCCTACGAGCAGTACTTC
TRBV10-2	TRBJ2-3	TRBD2	-	CASRVAGGSDTQYF	TGCGCCAGCAGGGTAGCGGGGGGGTCAGATACGCAGTATTTT
TRBV7-2	TRBJ2-7	TRBD2	few	CASSRTSGGPITYEQYF	TGTGCCAGCAGCCGAACTAGCGGGGGGCCGATAACCTACGAGCAGTACTTC
TRBV2	TRBJ1-2	-	few	CASTETWELRPNYGYTF	TGTGCCAGCACGGAAACCTGGGAACTCCGACCTAACTATGGCTACACCTTC
TRBV6-2/TRBV6-3	TRBJ1-5	-	few	CASSYPPQSGQPQHF	TGTGCCAGCAGTTACCCCCCCCAGTCCGGCCAGCCCCAGCATTTT
TRBV29-1	TRBJ1-2	TRBD1	-	CSVEAPPGQGNGYTF	TGCAGCGTTGAAGCCCCGCCGGGACAGGGGAATGGCTACACCTTC
TRBV19	TRBJ1-2	-	-	CASSFVSVNYGYTF	TGTGCCAGTAGTTTTGTCAGCGTTAACTATGGCTACACCTTC
TRBV25-1	TRBJ2-7	-	-	CASSDQWTVVSYEQYF	TGTGCCAGCAGTGACCAGTGGACAGTCGTTTCCTACGAGCAGTACTTC
TRBV19	TRBJ1-2	-	once	CASHGQTNYGYTF	TGTGCCAGTCACGGACAGACAAACTATGGCTACACCTTC
TRBV20-1	TRBJ2-2	-	-	CSASGGQGPNTGELFF	TGCAGTGCTAGTGGTGGGCAGGGGCCGAACACCGGGGAGCTGTTTTTT
TRBV2	TRBJ2-3	-	-	CASSSTTGWADTQYF	TGTGCCAGCAGTTCAACTACCGGGTGGGCAGATACGCAGTATTTT
TRBV18	TRBJ2-1	TRBD2	-	CASSPSGAYNEQFF	TGTGCCAGCTCACCAAGCGGGGCCTACAATGAGCAGTTCTTC